The rows below give T cell receptor beta chains drawn from one sample of a study of T cells in localized non-small cell lung cancer. The assay was immunoSEQ multiplex PCR, and TCRdb's table has in-frame clones only and misses some. The sample holds roughly 26,000 clones, 80% to 90% seen once. The material was peripheral blood, obtained before any cancer treatment. The receptor set was obtained from a female donor over 55 with stage II squamous cell lung carcinoma. CDR3s include the opening cysteine and the closing phenylalanine or tryptophan. D genes are given only for firm matches. Clone size is stated in some rows and not others, as once, few, many or a class when expanded.

d_call: NA; j_call: TRBJ1-6; v_call: TRBV4-3; clone_size: NA; cdr3_nt: TGCGCCAGCAGCCCCGGGGACCCCGCGAGCTCCTATAATTCACCCCTCCACTTT; cdr3_aa: CASSPGDPASSYNSPLHF
d_call: NA; j_call: TRBJ2-3; v_call: TRBV6-5; clone_size: NA; cdr3_nt: TGTGCCAGCAGTTCCCCAGATACGCAGTATTTT; cdr3_aa: CASSSPDTQYF
d_call: NA; j_call: TRBJ1-4; v_call: TRBV18; clone_size: NA; cdr3_nt: TGTGCCAGCTCACCATCGGCGGCGGCCGTGATGGAAAAACTGTTTTTT; cdr3_aa: CASSPSAAAVMEKLFF
d_call: TRBD1; j_call: TRBJ2-5; v_call: TRBV19; clone_size: NA; cdr3_nt: TGTGCCAGTAACCCTGCTAGGGGGCGAGGGAGAGAGACCCAGTACTTC; cdr3_aa: CASNPARGRGRETQYF
d_call: NA; j_call: TRBJ2-1; v_call: TRBV11-3; clone_size: NA; cdr3_nt: TGTGCCAGCAGCTTAGGTACACAGAATGAGCAGTTCTTC; cdr3_aa: CASSLGTQNEQFF
d_call: NA; j_call: TRBJ2-7; v_call: TRBV15; clone_size: NA; cdr3_nt: TGTGCCACCAGCAGAGGGGGAGGGGGAGGAAGCGAGCAGTACTTC; cdr3_aa: CATSRGGGGGSEQYF
d_call: TRBD1; j_call: TRBJ2-3; v_call: TRBV27; clone_size: NA; cdr3_nt: TGTGCCAGCAGAACATGGGACAGGGGGACAGATACGCAGTATTTT; cdr3_aa: CASRTWDRGTDTQYF
d_call: TRBD1; j_call: TRBJ1-5; v_call: TRBV6-1; clone_size: NA; cdr3_nt: TGTGCCAGCAGAGAGGACAGGGTAGACAATCAGCCCCAGCATTTT; cdr3_aa: CASREDRVDNQPQHF
d_call: NA; j_call: TRBJ1-4; v_call: TRBV7-8; clone_size: NA; cdr3_nt: TGTGCCAGCAGGGAAGTAGGAGCTAATGAAAAACTGTTTTTT; cdr3_aa: CASREVGANEKLFF
d_call: TRBD2; j_call: TRBJ2-2; v_call: TRBV11-2; clone_size: NA; cdr3_nt: TGTGCCAGCAGCTTACTACTAGCGGTCCCCGGGGAGCTGTTTTTT; cdr3_aa: CASSLLLAVPGELFF
d_call: TRBD1; j_call: TRBJ1-2; v_call: TRBV11-2; clone_size: NA; cdr3_nt: TGTGCCAGCGTCCCCCCTTTCAGGGGGCCTAACTATGGCTACACCTTC; cdr3_aa: CASVPPFRGPNYGYTF
d_call: NA; j_call: TRBJ1-3; v_call: TRBV25-1; clone_size: NA; cdr3_nt: TGTGCCAGCAGTGGCCGTCGTGGAAACACCATATATTTT; cdr3_aa: CASSGRRGNTIYF
d_call: TRBD1; j_call: TRBJ1-1; v_call: TRBV29-1; clone_size: NA; cdr3_nt: TGCAGCGTTGACAGAGGGGGCAGTGGTGAAGCTTTCTTT; cdr3_aa: CSVDRGGSGEAFF
d_call: NA; j_call: TRBJ1-2; v_call: TRBV4-2; clone_size: NA; cdr3_nt: TGTGCCAGCAGCCAAGCAGGCTCCTATGGCTACACCTTC; cdr3_aa: CASSQAGSYGYTF
d_call: NA; j_call: TRBJ1-1; v_call: TRBV18; clone_size: once; cdr3_nt: TGTGCCAGCTCACCACCGATGACCGGCACTGAAGCTTTCTTT; cdr3_aa: CASSPPMTGTEAFF
d_call: TRBD2; j_call: TRBJ2-1; v_call: TRBV29-1; clone_size: once; cdr3_nt: TGCAGCGTTGATTATGGGGGACTAGGCTTTGAGCAGTTCTTC; cdr3_aa: CSVDYGGLGFEQFF
d_call: TRBD2; j_call: TRBJ2-1; v_call: TRBV9; clone_size: NA; cdr3_nt: TGTGCCAGCAGCGGAGATAGCGGGAGCCTCTACAATGAGCAGTTCTTC; cdr3_aa: CASSGDSGSLYNEQFF
d_call: NA; j_call: TRBJ1-1; v_call: TRBV27; clone_size: few; cdr3_nt: TGTGCCAGCACCCGGGGGGGGGAAGCTTTCTTT; cdr3_aa: CASTRGGEAFF
d_call: NA; j_call: TRBJ1-1; v_call: TRBV5-1; clone_size: NA; cdr3_nt: TGCGCCAGCAGCTTAAGGCAGGCAAACACTGAAGCTTTCTTT; cdr3_aa: CASSLRQANTEAFF
d_call: NA; j_call: TRBJ1-3; v_call: TRBV7-9; clone_size: once; cdr3_nt: TGTGCCAGCAGCTTAGCCTACGGGGCAGGCCCAAGAGCCGCCATATATTTT; cdr3_aa: CASSLAYGAGPRAAIYF
d_call: NA; j_call: TRBJ2-1; v_call: TRBV5-4; clone_size: NA; cdr3_nt: TGTGCCAGCAGTCCGACAGGCAACCACAATGAGCAGTTCTTC; cdr3_aa: CASSPTGNHNEQFF
d_call: TRBD1; j_call: TRBJ1-1; v_call: TRBV5-5; clone_size: NA; cdr3_nt: TGTGCCAGCAGCTGGGGACAGGGGAACACTGAAGCTTTCTTT; cdr3_aa: CASSWGQGNTEAFF